Listed here are 5 T cell receptor beta chains from one sample, sequenced in a study of T-cell memory formation after mild COVID-19. From the 5' RACE reads, TCRdb called clonotypes with MiXCR, one entry per CDR3 protein. Among just under 550,000 distinct CDR3 sequences, about 20% were seen once, and the ten largest hold around 12%. Sample: PBMCs or a T cell subset sorted from them (not recorded which). The receptors come from an adult woman who had mild COVID-19 (a few samples of this study predate the infection). Cell type and time point are not known.

In this sample, this clonotype turned up a few times. This rearrangement joins TRBV7-8 to TRBJ2-1; TRBD2 agrees at 7 bases. V was pared by 1 base and J by 10 bases, with 10 bases of the junction left unmatched. Looked up from germline, CDR1 is SGHVS and CDR2 is FQNEAQ. The CDR3 consists of 15 residues. CDR3 protein: CASSLDRGGPREQFF. The CDR3 DNA is TGTGCCAGCAGCTTAGATAGGGGAGGGCCAAGGGAGCAGTTCTTC.

The V gene is TRBV7-9, the J gene TRBJ2-7, with a possible D match to TRBD2 (5 bases). Germline values: CDR1 SEHNR, CDR2 FQNEAQ (reference sequence). The CDR3 totals 14 residues. The V gene lost 9 bases and the J gene lost 3 bases, with 18 bases spanning the gap. The CDR3, as DNA: TGTGCCAGTGTTAGAGGACTCACGTACTACGAGCAGTACTTC. Translated, it gives CASVRGLTYYEQYF.

CDR3 bases: TGTGCCAGTAGTATTGCCCACAGGTTGAACACTGAAGCTTTCTTT. Translating gives CASSIAHRLNTEAFF. V gene TRBV19 combines with J gene TRBJ1-1; a weak D match, TRBD1 (5 bases). V lost 3 bases, J lost 0 bases, and 11 bases lay in between. The CDR3 totals 15 residues. Germline V gene sequence: CDR1 LNHDA, CDR2 SQIVND (reference sequence).

This clonotype was picked up a small number of times. The chain carries TRBV5-1 and TRBJ2-2; 9 bases are a match to TRBD1. The CDR3 is made up of 14 amino acids. V trimming: 7 bases; J trimming: 0 bases; junction bases outside the gene matches: 1. Germline assignment: CDR1 SGHRS and CDR2 YFSETQ. The CDR3 spells CASRDRANTGELFF. The DNA for the CDR3 is TGCGCCAGCCGGGACAGGGCGAACACCGGGGAGCTGTTTTTT.

This clonotype was seen a few times. The chain is built from TRBV24-1 and TRBJ1-2; D uncertain. The length of the CDR3 is 13 residues. Trimming took off 4 bases at V and 8 bases at J, with 13 bases between the two ends. CDR1 and CDR2 (germline): KGHDR, SFDVKD. The CDR3 reads CATSESIGKGYTF. The CDR3 bases are TGTGCCACCAGTGAGAGTATAGGGAAGGGCTACACCTTC.